The clone carrying this T cell receptor (beta chain) showed up just a few times. In the same sample, other DNA sequences code for this CDR3. Germline assignment: CDR1 LNHDA and CDR2 SQIVND (reference sequence). The CDR3 loop spans 12 amino acids. With 6 bases removed from V and 1 base from J, the gap between germline ends came to 6 bases. This entry comes from a study of shared clonotypes between healthy human individuals. CD45RO-negative CD8 cells positively selected for CCR7 made up the naive population, which excluded terminally differentiated effector memory CD45RA+ cells. Evenly divided among several immunoSEQ plates was the genomic DNA of each subset. The method was immunoSEQ multiplex PCR; TCRdb's version includes in-frame clones alone and lacks a portion of them. This sample has about 1,800,000 clones; about 94% occur once, and the top ten carry 1% to 1.5%.

Sequenced sample: naive CD8+ T cells sorted from blood. The chain uses TRBV19 and TRBJ1-1, with D possibly matching TRBD1 (5 bases). The sequence derives from a man aged 18 to 30 in good health. The CDR3 loop is CASRTGNTEAFF. The DNA for the CDR3 is TGTGCCAGTAGAACAGGGAACACTGAAGCTTTCTTT.